This T cell receptor beta chain emerged from a study of blood T cells in healthy people across ages. Regarding the study as a whole: Higher diversity, along with more naive CD4+ cells, distinguished long-lived donors from aged donors.

Combining a sample-barcoded 5' primer with a J-beta primer mix, a second PCR ran for roughly 6 to 12 cycles. MiXCR, applied by TCRdb to the 5' RACE reads, yields one record per CDR3 protein. The table has around 1,000,000 distinct CDR3 sequences, almost 25% seen once. Each sample yielded at least 6 micrograms of PBMC total RNA. This clonotype was counted a single time. The antigen is unknown. The sample also formed part of further work on T cells of mothers and their children.

The sample comprised blood. The TCR sequence derives from a girl aged 2-10 years in good health.

CDR3 protein: CATSPKWSKGGINEQFF. The CDR3 region has the DNA TGTGCCACCAGCCCTAAGTGGTCGAAGGGAGGGATTAATGAGCAGTTCTTC. The chain links TRBV15 to TRBJ2-5; 7 nucleotides match TRBD2. The J call may be incorrect, as the DNA end agrees better with TRBJ2-1. The CDR3 is 17 amino acids. Germline-derived CDR1 and CDR2 are LNHNV and YYDKDF (reference sequence).